These T cell receptor beta chains were read from a single sample in a study of cytomegalovirus exposure and HLA in healthy donors. The assay was immunoSEQ multiplex PCR, and TCRdb's table has in-frame clones only and misses some. The sample has about 120,000 clones, just under 75% seen once; the top ten hold approximately 2.2%. The sequenced sample was PBMCs. Source of these receptors: a human donor in good health. Both conserved end residues are trimmed from each CDR3. The order of the fields is D gene, V gene, CDR3 protein. The D gene is left open where the match is weak.

D gene: -
V gene: TRBV28
CDR3 protein: ASSSRQAESSPLH

D gene: TRBD1
V gene: TRBV5-4
CDR3 protein: ASSYPDRGDYGYT

D gene: -
V gene: TRBV30
CDR3 protein: AWSVLGGEAGELF

D gene: -
V gene: TRBV18
CDR3 protein: ASSPGGRRGHEQF

D gene: -
V gene: TRBV2
CDR3 protein: ASRGYREVPEAF

D gene: TRBD1
V gene: TRBV7-2
CDR3 protein: ASSLPGGVNYGYT

D gene: -
V gene: TRBV5-1
CDR3 protein: ASSGRGPSSYEQY

D gene: TRBD1
V gene: TRBV4-3
CDR3 protein: ASSLKDRGNEKLF

D gene: -
V gene: TRBV5-6
CDR3 protein: ASSLARLLTGELF

D gene: -
V gene: TRBV4-3
CDR3 protein: ASSQEQENTEAF

D gene: -
V gene: TRBV19
CDR3 protein: ASTFRGGAKNIQY

D gene: TRBD2
V gene: TRBV18
CDR3 protein: ASSPPRTSGPQQF

D gene: TRBD1
V gene: TRBV7-6
CDR3 protein: ASSLASGTGLNYGYT

D gene: TRBD1
V gene: TRBV5-6
CDR3 protein: ASSSSGQGGRGYT